The present entry profiles one T cell receptor beta chain with its context. As yet, its antigen is unknown. The data belong to a study of tumor-infiltrating lymphocytes in primary liver carcinoma. Study-wide results and caveats: Tumor region pairs shared more overlap than did tumor-adjacent and tumor-blood pairs. The proportion of top clones found throughout all five tumor regions was only about 8-25%.

The authors made TCR beta cDNA from roughly 480 ng total RNA with a constant-region primer. Libraries of TCR beta came from three nested multiplex PCR rounds with slightly modified ARM-PCR. TRBV1-TRBV30 forward primers paired with a C-beta reverse primer drove the first two PCR rounds, approximately 11 cycles each. TCRdb independently ran MiXCR on the multiplex PCR reads; one entry per CDR3 protein. The sample lists 70,000 to 85,000 distinct CDR3 sequences; about two thirds were seen once. V was shortened by 5 bases and J by 7 bases, with 24 bases between the two germline ends. CDR1 and CDR2 from the germline V gene are SGHAT and FQNNGV. The CDR3 is made up of 17 amino acids. Co-extracted RNA and DNA came from approximately 20-30 mg of unsorted bulk tissue.

This receptor was taken from an older woman with primary liver carcinoma and hepatitis B virus infection. This chain uses TRBV11-2 with TRBJ1-5; D may be TRBD1 (5 bases). The sequencing input was liver tumor tissue from sampling region 4. Subset in this sample: tumor region T4, right-lateral pole. CDR3 in DNA: TGTGCCAGCAGCGGTAGGGGCGCAAGGGGCATCCTGCAGCCCCAGCATTTT. Translated: CASSGRGARGILQPQHF.